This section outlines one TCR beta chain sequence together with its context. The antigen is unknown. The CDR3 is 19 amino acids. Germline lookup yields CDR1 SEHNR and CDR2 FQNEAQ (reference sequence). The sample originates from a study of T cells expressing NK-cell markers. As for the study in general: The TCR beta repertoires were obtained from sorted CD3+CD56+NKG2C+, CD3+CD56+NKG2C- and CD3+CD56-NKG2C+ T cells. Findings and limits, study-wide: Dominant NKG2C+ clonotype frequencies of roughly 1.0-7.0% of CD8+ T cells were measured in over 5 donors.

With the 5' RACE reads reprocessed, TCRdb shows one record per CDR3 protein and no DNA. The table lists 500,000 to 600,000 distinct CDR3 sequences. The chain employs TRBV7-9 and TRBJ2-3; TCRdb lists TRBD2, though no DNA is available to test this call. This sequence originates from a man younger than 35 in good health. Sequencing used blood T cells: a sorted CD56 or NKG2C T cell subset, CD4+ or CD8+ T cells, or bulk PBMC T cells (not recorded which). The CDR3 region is CASSLEPAGGSYSTDTQYF.